These 30 T cell receptor beta chains originate from one sample sequenced in a study of CD8+ T cells in alopecia areata. RNA was isolated and reverse transcribed to cDNA, the sequencing template. Here immunoSEQ multiplex PCR was the method, and the copy in TCRdb shows in-frame clones only, minus some. The sample records fewer than 150,000 clones, over 50% being singletons. Sequenced material: CD4+ T cells sorted from blood, taken at week 0. These receptor sequences come from a human donor with alopecia areata.

The rearrangement uses TRBV14 and TRBJ2-5, with D perhaps matching TRBD1 (6 bases). From germline, CDR1 is SGHDN and CDR2 FVKESK. The CDR3 length is 15 residues. V gave up 1 base and J gave up 4 bases, with 13 bases separating them. CDR3 residues: CASSQARGRGETQYF. The CDR3 DNA is TGTGCCAGCAGCCAAGCCAGGGGTAGGGGAGAGACCCAGTACTTC.

The J gene is TRBJ2-5, the V gene TRBV7-2; TRBD2 agrees at 7 bases. Germline V gene data show CDR1 as SGHTA and CDR2 as FQGNSA. The CDR3 contains 15 residues. With V trimmed by 1 base and J by 5 bases, 7 bases remained unmatched. As DNA, the CDR3 is TGTGCCAGCAGCTTAGAGCAGCGGGGTGAGGAGACCCAGTACTTC. Its translation: CASSLEQRGEETQYF. The entire variable domain, with the rest obtained from reference TRBV7-2 and TRBJ2-5, is as follows: GAGVSQSPSNKVTEKGKDVELRCDPISGHTALYWYRQSLGQGLEFLIYFQGNSAPDKSGLPSDRFSAERTGGSVSTLTIQRTQQEDSAVYLCASSLEQRGEETQYFGPGTRLLVL.

This clone was recorded a few times. J is TRBJ1-2 and V is TRBV7-2; D perhaps matches TRBD1 (6 bases). Germline V gene data show CDR1 as SGHTA and CDR2 as FQGNSA. The CDR3 length is 13 residues. Trimming removed 5 bases from V and 4 bases from J, with 11 bases in between. CDR3 loop: CASSPTGSYGYTF. Written as DNA, the CDR3 is TGTGCCAGCAGCCCGACAGGCTCCTATGGCTACACCTTC. The complete variable domain, with remaining parts taken from reference TRBV7-2 and TRBJ1-2, reads GAGVSQSPSNKVTEKGKDVELRCDPISGHTALYWYRQSLGQGLEFLIYFQGNSAPDKSGLPSDRFSAERTGGSVSTLTIQRTQQEDSAVYLCASSPTGSYGYTFGSGTRLTVV.

This chain connects TRBV10-3 to TRBJ2-5; a weak D match, TRBD2 (6 bases). The V gene lost 0 bases and the J gene lost 2 bases, with 7 bases spanning the gap. Germline V gene data show CDR1 as ENHRY and CDR2 as SYGVKD. CDR3 length: 14 amino acids. CDR3 in DNA: TGTGCCATCAGTGAGTCTGCGGGACAAGAGACCCAGTACTTC. Translated: CAISESAGQETQYF.

In its sample, this clone was seen a few times. The DNA for the CDR3 is TGTGCCAGCAGTGACCCGAACACCGGGGAGCTGTTTTTT. Amino acid sequence: CASSDPNTGELFF. The V and J genes are TRBV6-4 and TRBJ2-2, with no clear D. Germline loops: CDR1 MRHNA, CDR2 SNTAGT. Trimming stripped 2 bases from V and 0 bases from J, with 1 base between. The CDR3 spans 13 residues.

This CDR3 reads CASSRGKNTEAFF. In DNA, the CDR3 is TGTGCCAGCAGCCGGGGGAAGAACACTGAAGCTTTCTTT. The chain combines TRBV13 with TRBJ1-1; TRBD1 is a possible D gene (5 bases). CDR1 PRHDT and CDR2 FYEKMQ come from the germline V gene (reference sequence). This CDR3 has 13 amino acids. V lost 5 bases to trimming and J lost 1 base, with 8 bases between them. The variable domain in full, with the rest retrieved from reference TRBV13 and TRBJ1-1, is AAGVIQSPRHLIKEKRETATLKCYPIPRHDTVYWYQQGPGQDPQFLISFYEKMQSDKGSIPDRFSAQQFSDYHSELNMSSLELGDSALYFCASSRGKNTEAFFGQGTRLTVV.

V and J are TRBV5-1 and TRBJ2-3, with TRBD2 matching 10 bases. CDR3 size: 15 residues. The V and J ends lost 5 bases and 0 bases, in that order; junction bases with no gene match: 3. From germline, CDR1 is SGHRS and CDR2 YFSETQ. CDR3 nucleotides: TGCGCCAGCAGACTAGCGGGATCCAGCACAGATACGCAGTATTTT. Translated, it gives CASRLAGSSTDTQYF.

The chain joins TRBV9 to TRBJ1-1, with 7 nucleotides matching TRBD1. Trimming cost V 0 bases and J 4 bases; bases outside gene matches: 12. Germline V lookup: CDR1 SGDLS, CDR2 YYNGEE. The CDR3 extends over 17 amino acids. Here the CDR3 reads CASSVEGDRERSTEAFF. CDR3 sequence (DNA): TGTGCCAGCAGCGTAGAGGGCGACAGGGAGAGAAGCACTGAAGCTTTCTTT.

The table lists this clone with a few counts. This chain connects TRBV29-1 to TRBJ1-1; 7 positions match TRBD1. V was clipped by 0 bases and J by 0 bases; unmatched bases: 4. The germline CDR1 and CDR2 sequences are SQVTM and ANQGSEA. The CDR3 contains 15 residues. The CDR3: CSVEDPGGVNTEAFF. The CDR3, as DNA: TGCAGCGTTGAAGATCCAGGGGGGGTGAACACTGAAGCTTTCTTT. Full variable domain (remainder filled in from reference TRBV29-1 and TRBJ1-1): SAVISQKPSRDICQRGTSLTIQCQVDSQVTMMFWYRQQPGQSLTLIATANQGSEATYESGFVIDKFPISRPNLTFSTLTVSNMSPEDSSIYLCSVEDPGGVNTEAFFGQGTRLTVV.

This clone is a singleton in its sample. This chain links TRBV4-1 with TRBJ2-3; TRBD1 agrees at 11 bases. Trimming removed 2 bases from V and 0 bases from J; junction bases left unmatched: 4. Germline V gives CDR1 MGHRA, CDR2 YSYEKL. The CDR3 has 17 residues. CDR3 amino acids: CASSQKDRGRSTDTQYF. The CDR3 region has the DNA TGCGCCAGCAGCCAAAAGGACAGGGGGCGCAGCACAGATACGCAGTATTTT.

CDR3 amino acids: CATKGTSVLEQFF. The CDR3, as DNA: TGTGCCACCAAAGGGACTAGCGTACTCGAGCAGTTCTTC. V usage is TRBV6-5 and J usage is TRBJ2-1, with 10 bases that match TRBD2. CDR3 length: 13 amino acids. V dropped 10 bases and J dropped 10; count of bases not matched to a gene: 10. Germline V gene data show CDR1 as MNHEY and CDR2 as SVGAGI.

The chain carries TRBV28 and TRBJ1-5; D call uncertain. V lost 3 bases and J 2 bases, leaving 8 bases between the germline ends. The CDR3 consists of 14 residues. Germline-derived CDR1 and CDR2 are MDHEN and SYDVKM. The CDR3 coding sequence is TGTGCCAGCAGTTTGATCGTCCGCAATCAGCCCCAGCATTTT. Residues: CASSLIVRNQPQHF.

The rearrangement links TRBV5-1 to TRBJ2-1; no reliable D call. In germline, CDR1 is SGHRS, CDR2 YFSETQ. CDR3 length: 14 amino acids. V was pared by 4 bases and J by 6 bases, with 14 bases between. DNA of the CDR3: TGCGCCAGCAGCGCACCAGACTTGTCCAATGAGCAGTTCTTC. The encoded protein is CASSAPDLSNEQFF.

This chain uses TRBV5-1 with TRBJ1-5; TRBD1 might be the D (5 bases). There are 12 residues in the CDR3. The germline V and J ends were trimmed by 7 bases and 2 bases, with 7 bases remaining between them. CDR1 SGHRS and CDR2 YFSETQ come from the germline V gene. The CDR3 loop reads CASGHRNQPQHF. The CDR3 coding sequence is TGCGCCAGCGGACATCGCAATCAGCCCCAGCATTTT.

On this clone itself: The same CDR3 can be traced to other DNA sequences in this sample. V and J are TRBV5-1 and TRBJ1-1, with D perhaps TRBD1 (6 bases). Trimming pared 3 bases from V and 1 base from J, leaving 10 bases between. The germline gives CDR1 SGHRS, CDR2 YFSETQ. CDR3 length: 14 amino acids. The CDR3 sequence is CASSSTQGNTEAFF. In nucleotides, the CDR3 is TGCGCCAGCAGCTCCACACAGGGGAACACTGAAGCTTTCTTT.

This clone was found once. The J gene is TRBJ1-5, the V gene TRBV6-5; D possibly corresponds to TRBD1 (5 bases). The length of the CDR3 is 15 residues. The germline V gene encodes CDR1 MNHEY and CDR2 SVGAGI. Trimming stripped 5 bases from V and 1 base from J, with 12 bases between. The CDR3 region is CASSHRGVSNQPQHF. The CDR3 DNA sequence: TGTGCCAGCAGTCACCGAGGGGTCAGCAATCAGCCCCAGCATTTT.

The rearrangement joins TRBV9 to TRBJ1-6; a weak D match, TRBD1 (5 bases). The CDR3 is 16 residues long. Germline V gene data show CDR1 as SGDLS and CDR2 as YYNGEE. V gave up 0 bases and J gave up 6 bases, with 13 bases separating them. CDR3 sequence reads: CASSVGTGTGNSPLHF. The CDR3 DNA sequence: TGTGCCAGCAGCGTAGGGACCGGGACCGGTAATTCACCCCTCCACTTT.

This clone was seen a handful of times. The rearrangement links TRBV15 to TRBJ1-2; no clear D. The germline V gene has CDR1 LNHNV and CDR2 YYDKDF (reference sequence). With 4 bases removed from V and 2 bases from J, the gap between germline ends came to 20 bases. The CDR3 totals 17 residues. This CDR3 is CATSTGSFPWSNYGYTF. The CDR3 coding sequence is TGTGCCACCAGCACCGGATCCTTCCCCTGGTCGAACTATGGCTACACCTTC.

This clone was recorded only once. The chain links TRBV9 to TRBJ2-5; 10 nucleotides agree with TRBD2. The V and J ends lost 2 bases and 5 bases, in that order; junction bases with no gene match: 9. CDR1 SGDLS and CDR2 YYNGEE come from the germline V gene. The CDR3 consists of 16 residues. The CDR3 protein is CASSVGALAGSETQYF. CDR3 in DNA: TGTGCCAGCAGCGTGGGGGCACTAGCGGGGTCTGAGACCCAGTACTTC. The whole variable domain, remainder taken from reference TRBV9 and TRBJ2-5, is DSGVTQTPKHLITATGQRVTLRCSPRSGDLSVYWYQQSLDQGLQFLIQYYNGEERAKGNILERFSAQQFPDLHSELNLSSLELGDSALYFCASSVGALAGSETQYFGPGTRLLVL.

Only a few counts were recorded for this clone. The rearrangement links TRBV19 to TRBJ2-1, with TRBD2 as a possible D gene (6 bases). Germline values: CDR1 LNHDA, CDR2 SQIVND (reference sequence). V was clipped by 10 bases and J by 4 bases, with 17 bases between them. CDR3 length: 14 amino acids. CDR3 in DNA: TGTGCCACCGGTGGGGGGTCCGGTTACAATGAGCAGTTCTTC. It specifies CATGGGSGYNEQFF. Full variable domain (outside the CDR3, taken from reference TRBV19 and TRBJ2-1): DGGITQSPKYLFRKEGQNVTLSCEQNLNHDAMYWYRQDPGQGLRLIYYSQIVNDFQKGDIAEGYSVSREKKESFPLTVTSAQKNPTAFYLCATGGGSGYNEQFFGPGTRLTVL.

The gene calls are TRBV2 and TRBJ2-7, with TRBD1 matching over 7 bases. CDR3 length: 15 residues. The germline V gene has CDR1 SNHLY and CDR2 FYNNEI. Unmatched junction bases numbered 15, after V lost 7 bases and J lost 6 bases. CDR3 in amino acids: CASTHGTAFRAEQYF. CDR3 sequence (DNA): TGTGCCAGCACCCACGGGACAGCGTTCAGGGCCGAGCAGTACTTC. The full variable domain, its missing parts supplied by reference TRBV2 and TRBJ2-7, is EPEVTQTPSHQVTQMGQEVILRCVPISNHLYFYWYRQILGQKVEFLVSFYNNEISEKSEIFDDQFSVERPDGSNFTLKIRSTKLEDSAMYFCASTHGTAFRAEQYFGPGTRLTVT.

This clone has more than one count but fewer than ten. CDR3 coding DNA: TGCAGCGTTGGGTATTACAGGTGGACAGGGGGTCAACCATATGGCTACACCTTC. Its protein is CSVGYYRWTGGQPYGYTF. The chain uses TRBV29-1 and TRBJ1-2; 10 bases fit TRBD1. This CDR3 is built from 18 residues. Germline CDR1 and CDR2: SQVTM and ANQGSEA. V was clipped by 4 bases and J by 5 bases; unmatched bases: 19.

This chain joins TRBV15 and TRBJ2-3; 7 positions agree with TRBD2. After removal of 6 bases from V and 1 base from J, the junction contained 7 bases not matched to a gene. The CDR3 runs to 15 residues. Germline V CDR1 and CDR2: LNHNV, YYDKDF (reference sequence). As DNA, the CDR3 is TGTGCCACCAGACCCAAGCGGGAAGGCACAGATACGCAGTATTTT. This sequence encodes CATRPKREGTDTQYF.

This chain uses TRBV7-2 with TRBJ2-7; maybe TRBD2 (6 bases). Germline V gene data show CDR1 as SGHTA and CDR2 as FQGNSA. V was cut by 5 bases and J by 7 bases, with 15 bases left in between. The CDR3 is 13 residues long. Here the CDR3 reads CASSQGLLREQYF. CDR3 nucleotides: TGTGCCAGCAGCCAGGGACTGCTTAGGGAGCAGTACTTC. The full variable domain, rest sourced from reference TRBV7-2 and TRBJ2-7, is GAGVSQSPSNKVTEKGKDVELRCDPISGHTALYWYRQSLGQGLEFLIYFQGNSAPDKSGLPSDRFSAERTGGSVSTLTIQRTQQEDSAVYLCASSQGLLREQYFGPGTRLTVT.

The rearrangement joins TRBV11-2 to TRBJ2-7; D gene uncertain. Germline V lookup: CDR1 SGHAT, CDR2 FQNNGV. Between the trimmed V and J ends, which lost 4 bases and 2 bases, there was a span of 24 bases. There are 18 residues in the CDR3. CDR3 sequence: CASSSKTGSYLPPYEQYF. CDR3 sequence (DNA): TGTGCCAGCAGCTCAAAGACCGGCAGCTATTTACCCCCCTACGAGCAGTACTTC.

This chain's CDR3 is CASSLARFGRPTEAFF. CDR3 coding DNA: TGTGCCAGCAGCTTAGCCCGCTTCGGACGACCCACTGAAGCTTTCTTT. The J gene is TRBJ1-1, the V gene TRBV7-6, with D unresolved. The CDR3 is 16 residues long. Germline V gene lookup returns CDR1 SGHVS and CDR2 FNYEAQ. The ends were cut back, 0 bases at V and 4 bases at J, with 15 bases in the middle.

CDR3 protein: CASKGYTAYEQYF. The CDR3 coding sequence is TGTGCCAGCAAAGGGTATACGGCCTACGAGCAGTACTTC. The chain carries TRBV19 and TRBJ2-7; the D is unclear. Per germline, CDR1 LNHDA and CDR2 SQIVND (reference sequence). Trimming stripped 9 bases from V and 2 bases from J, with 14 bases between. The CDR3 is 13 amino acids.

In this sample, this clone turned up a few times. The chain uses TRBV5-4 and TRBJ2-4; D is unresolved. The CDR3 extends over 13 amino acids. Germline CDR1 is SGHNT and CDR2 is YYREEE (reference sequence). Trimming removed 0 bases from V and 3 bases from J, with 4 bases in between. The CDR3 DNA is TGTGCCAGCAGCTTGGACAGCAAAAACATTCAGTACTTC. Translating gives CASSLDSKNIQYF.

V is TRBV5-4 and J is TRBJ2-5; no clear D gene. Germline assignment: CDR1 SGHNT and CDR2 YYREEE (reference sequence). The CDR3 runs to 14 residues. V gave up 4 bases and J gave up 3 bases, with 13 bases separating them. CDR3 loop: CASSQTGSKETQYF. The CDR3 nucleotides are TGTGCCAGCAGCCAAACCGGGTCTAAAGAGACCCAGTACTTC.

The chain combines TRBV5-1 with TRBJ1-1; D possibly corresponds to TRBD1 (6 bases). CDR1 is SGHRS and CDR2 is YFSETQ in the germline V gene. The length of the CDR3 is 13 residues. V was pared by 5 bases and J by 1 base, with 9 bases between. The CDR3 DNA follows: TGCGCCAGCAGTAAGGGACAGAACACTGAAGCTTTCTTT. Translated, it gives CASSKGQNTEAFF. The complete variable domain, with remaining parts taken from reference TRBV5-1 and TRBJ1-1, reads KAGVTQTPRYLIKTRGQQVTLSCSPISGHRSVSWYQQTPGQGLQFLFEYFSETQRNKGNFPGRFSGRQFSNSRSEMNVSTLELGDSALYLCASSKGQNTEAFFGQGTRLTVV.